This T cell receptor beta chain was captured in a study of T cells in narcolepsy. General study findings and limits: Autoreactive HCRT-specific and TRIB2-specific clonotypes were marked in same-patient CSF-versus-blood CD4+ comparisons.

Germline V gives CDR1 MNHEY, CDR2 SVGAGI. V lost 2 bases to trimming and J lost 9 bases; unmatched junction nucleotides: 6. The CDR3 contains 14 residues. As for this clone: Its specificity is not known.

Profiling relied on immunoSEQ multiplex PCR, and the TCRdb table lists in-frame clones only, not all of them. The repertoire holds about 25,000 clones, with 84% as singletons. The sample was CD45RA- memory CD4+ T cells from PBMCs. This chain links TRBV6-5 with TRBJ2-1, with TRBD1 matching 8 bases. The clonotype comes from a human donor with narcolepsy. CDR3 DNA sequence: TGTGCCAGCAGTTACGAAAACGACAGGGGTGAGCAGTTCTTC. As protein: CASSYENDRGEQFF.